This T cell receptor beta chain emerged from a study of cytomegalovirus exposure and HLA in healthy donors. Concerning this clone: No antigen is known for it. One junction end disagrees with the germline gene, perhaps due to a read error.

The study ran its PCR with 60 Vbeta and 13 Jbeta primers. TCRdb's copy holds only in-frame clones and misses some; the assay was immunoSEQ multiplex PCR. This sample has some 170,000 clones; roughly 74% occur once, and the top ten carry roughly 3%. Regarding the study as a whole: TCR beta chains numbering some 160 were designated cytomegalovirus-associated. In an earlier analysis, about 87% or about 30%: the productive usage of most TCR beta V segments. TCR beta chain V- and J-gene trimming was linked, in a later analysis, to a missense variant in DCLRE1C.

CDR1 is SGDLS, CDR2 YYNGEE, per germline. The length of the CDR3 is 12 residues. This sequence was found in a female donor in good health and CMV-seronegative. The sequencing sample was made of PBMCs. This sequence joins TRBV9 and TRBJ2-7; D is perhaps TRBD2 (5 bases). The CDR3 DNA reads TGTGCCAGCAGCGTCGTAGACTACGAACAGTACTTC. It specifies CASSVVDYEQYF.